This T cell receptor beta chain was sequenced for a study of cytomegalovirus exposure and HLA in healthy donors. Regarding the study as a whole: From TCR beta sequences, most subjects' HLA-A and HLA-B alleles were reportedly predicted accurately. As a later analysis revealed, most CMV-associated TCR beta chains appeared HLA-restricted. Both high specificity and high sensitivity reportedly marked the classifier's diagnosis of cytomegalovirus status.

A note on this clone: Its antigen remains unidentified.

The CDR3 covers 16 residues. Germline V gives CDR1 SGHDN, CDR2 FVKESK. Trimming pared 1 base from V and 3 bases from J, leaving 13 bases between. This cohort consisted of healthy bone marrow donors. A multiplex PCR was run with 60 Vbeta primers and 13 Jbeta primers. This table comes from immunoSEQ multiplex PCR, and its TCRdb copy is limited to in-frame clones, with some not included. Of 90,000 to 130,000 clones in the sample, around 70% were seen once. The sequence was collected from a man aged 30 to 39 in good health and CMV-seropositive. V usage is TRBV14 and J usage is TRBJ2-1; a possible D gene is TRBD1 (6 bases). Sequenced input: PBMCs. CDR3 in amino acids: CASSQVGASLYNEQFF. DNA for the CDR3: TGTGCCAGCAGCCAAGTGGGGGCCAGCCTCTACAATGAGCAGTTCTTC. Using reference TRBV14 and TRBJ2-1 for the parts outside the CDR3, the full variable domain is EAGVTQFPSHSVIEKGQTVTLRCDPISGHDNLYWYRRVMGKEIKFLLHFVKESKQDESGMPNNRFLAERTGGTYSTLKVQPAELEDSGVYFCASSQVGASLYNEQFFGPGTRLTVL.